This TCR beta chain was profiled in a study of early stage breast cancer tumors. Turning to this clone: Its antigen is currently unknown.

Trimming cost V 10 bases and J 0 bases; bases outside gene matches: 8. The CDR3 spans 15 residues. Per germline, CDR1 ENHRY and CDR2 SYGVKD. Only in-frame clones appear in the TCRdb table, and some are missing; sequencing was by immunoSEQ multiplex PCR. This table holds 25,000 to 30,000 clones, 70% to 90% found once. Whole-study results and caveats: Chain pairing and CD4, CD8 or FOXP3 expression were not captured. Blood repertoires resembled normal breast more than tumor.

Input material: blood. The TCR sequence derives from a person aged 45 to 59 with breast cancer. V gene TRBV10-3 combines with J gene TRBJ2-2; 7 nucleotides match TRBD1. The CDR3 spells CATTNRGSNTGELFF. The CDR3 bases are TGTGCCACTACAAACAGGGGCTCGAACACCGGGGAGCTGTTTTTT.